These 3 T cell receptor beta chains share one sample of origin, sequenced in a study of blood T cell repertoires in COVID-19. TCRdb's copy holds only in-frame clones and misses some; the assay was immunoSEQ multiplex PCR. The sample shows roughly 190,000 clones, 75% to 85% of them seen only once. Specimen: PBMCs or T cells enriched from blood (not recorded which). The receptors here all came from a man aged 35-49 years who had recovered from COVID-19.

The V call is TRBV30, the J call TRBJ1-1; D remains unclear. The length of the CDR3 is 13 residues. The germline V gene has CDR1 GTSNPN and CDR2 SVGIG (reference sequence). Between the trimmed V and J ends, which lost 2 bases and 5 bases, there was a span of 12 bases. As DNA, the CDR3 is TGTGCCTGGAGTATAACCACGGGTACTGAAGCTTTCTTT. Protein product: CAWSITTGTEAFF.

The chain has TRBV3-1 (or the pseudogene TRBV3-2) and TRBJ1-3, with a weak D call TRBD1 (6 bases). Germline V gives CDR1 LGHDT, CDR2 YNNKEL (reference sequence). Between the trimmed V and J ends, which lost 4 bases and 5 bases, there was a span of 15 bases. CDR3 length: 15 amino acids. CDR3 DNA sequence: TGTGCCAGCAGCCCAGAGACAGGAGGCCGAAACACCATATATTTT. As protein: CASSPETGGRNTIYF.

V and J are TRBV5-5 and TRBJ1-2; D possibly corresponds to TRBD1 (5 bases). From germline, CDR1 is SGHKS and CDR2 YYEKEE (reference sequence). Trimming removed 1 base from V and 4 bases from J, with 14 bases in between. This CDR3 spans 15 amino acids. The CDR3 region is CASSLTPGLGYGYTF. The CDR3 coding sequence is TGTGCCAGCAGCTTGACCCCAGGGTTGGGCTATGGCTACACCTTC.